A single sample gave rise to the 14 T cell receptor beta chains below, sequenced in a study of vaccination effects on CD4 cells after COVID-19. Data came from immunoSEQ multiplex PCR; TCRdb stores just in-frame clones and leaves some out. The table includes fewer than 40,000 clones, just over 70% detected once. Their target antigens are unknown. Before sequencing took place, the ViraFEST assay used viral peptide pools to expand antigen-specific CD4+ T cells. Investigators separated out CD4+ T cells once 10 days of culture had passed. The person acquired a PCR-confirmed SARS-CoV-2 infection between March and December 2020. The sequencing used CD4+ T cells from PBMCs cultured with a peptide pool, collected before COVID-19 vaccination. The origin of the receptors is a human donor who had a prior SARS-CoV-2 infection.

The V call is TRBV5-5, the J call TRBJ1-2, with TRBD1 matching over 11 bases. Germline V lookup: CDR1 SGHKS, CDR2 YYEKEE (reference sequence). Trimming removed 4 bases from V and 7 bases from J; junction bases left unmatched: 12. The CDR3 consists of 16 residues. The CDR3 reads CASSRPPGQGAFGYTF. Here the CDR3 DNA reads TGTGCCAGCAGCCGACCACCAGGACAGGGGGCTTTTGGCTACACCTTC.

The chain recombines TRBV18 with TRBJ1-5; D ambiguous. Germline V CDR1 and CDR2: KGHSH, LQKENI. The CDR3 is 15 amino acids. Trimming cost V 0 bases and J 0 bases, with 6 bases left between them. CDR3 DNA: TGTGCCAGCTCACCACCGGGCAGTAGCAATCAGCCCCAGCATTTT. This codes for CASSPPGSSNQPQHF. Supplemented by reference TRBV18 and TRBJ1-5, the full variable domain reads NAGVMQNPRHLVRRRGQEARLRCSPMKGHSHVYWYRQLPEEGLKFMVYLQKENIIDESGMPKERFSAEFPKEGPSILRIQQVVRGDSAAYFCASSPPGSSNQPQHFGDGTRLSIL.

This clone has only one observation. This chain connects TRBV19 to TRBJ2-3, with D hard to call. The germline V gene encodes CDR1 LNHDA and CDR2 SQIVND (reference sequence). Trimming removed 5 bases from V and 0 bases from J, with 3 bases in between. The CDR3 consists of 12 residues. The CDR3 loop is CASSPSTDTQYF. CDR3 in DNA: TGTGCCAGTAGTCCGAGCACAGATACGCAGTATTTT.

The V and J genes are TRBV5-1 and TRBJ1-1, with 9 bases matching TRBD1. This CDR3 region has 15 residues. Germline CDR1 and CDR2: SGHRS and YFSETQ. V was pared by 0 bases and J by 2 bases, with 2 bases of the junction left unmatched. The CDR3 DNA reads as TGCGCCAGCAGCTTGGTGGACAGGGGAAACACTGAAGCTTTCTTT. Amino acid sequence: CASSLVDRGNTEAFF.

This rearrangement joins TRBV5-6 to TRBJ2-7; possibly TRBD1 for D (5 bases). The CDR3 is 14 amino acids. Trimming cost V 3 bases and J 5 bases, with 15 bases left between them. Per germline, CDR1 SGHDT and CDR2 YYEEEE. For the CDR3, the DNA is TGTGCCAGCAGCTCCGACAGTTGGACCCACGAGCAGTACTTC. Its protein product is CASSSDSWTHEQYF.

The CDR3 loop reads CASSISGSSGNTIYF. CDR3 nucleotide sequence: TGTGCCAGTAGTATATCAGGGTCCTCTGGAAACACCATATATTTT. This chain uses TRBV19 with TRBJ1-3; weak D call: TRBD1 (5 bases). The CDR3 extends over 15 amino acids. Deletions cut 2 bases from V and 0 bases from J, with 8 bases between. CDR1 is LNHDA, CDR2 SQIVND, per germline (reference sequence).

This clone was counted once. This is likely a read error, given that the CDR3 carries no conserved phenylalanine or tryptophan at its end. The DNA is left out, because the CDR3 cannot be placed on it with certainty; the CDR3 is given as TCRdb lists it. V and J are TRBV7-8 and TRBJ1-1; the D segment call TRBD1 is taken from the table without a DNA check. The CDR3 has 10 amino acids, counting both end residues. CDR1 is SGHVS, CDR2 FQNEAQ, per germline. The CDR3 loop is CASSFVQADK.

The chain joins TRBV6-5 to TRBJ1-2; D remains unclear. Trimming removed 5 bases at V and 2 bases at J, with 9 bases between. Germline CDR1 MNHEY, CDR2 SVGAGI. CDR3 length equals 13 residues. The CDR3 DNA is TGTGCCAGCAGTCTCCACAGAAACTATGGCTACACCTTC. This sequence encodes CASSLHRNYGYTF.

V gene TRBV19 combines with J gene TRBJ2-7; weak D call: TRBD1 (6 bases). Germline V gene lookup returns CDR1 LNHDA and CDR2 SQIVND (reference sequence). The CDR3 is 14 amino acids. V lost 1 base, J lost 2 bases, and 9 bases lay in between. CDR3 nucleotide sequence: TGTGCCAGTAGTATAGGTGGGGGCGCCTACGAGCAGTACTTC. Translation: CASSIGGGAYEQYF.

This clone was seen only a few times. The V call is TRBV7-2, the J call TRBJ1-2; D call uncertain. V gave up 1 base and J gave up 8 bases, with 14 bases separating them. CDR3 size: 14 residues. Germline assignment: CDR1 SGHTA and CDR2 FQGNSA. CDR3: CASSLVGSSRGYTF. The CDR3 region has the DNA TGTGCCAGCAGCTTAGTTGGGTCCTCAAGAGGCTACACCTTC.

The chain has TRBV4-3 and TRBJ1-2, with D uncertain. The germline V gene has CDR1 LGHNA and CDR2 YSLEER. Trimming removed 1 base from V and 0 bases from J, with 0 bases in between. This CDR3 comprises 12 residues. CDR3 sequence: CASSQANYGYTF. The CDR3 DNA reads TGCGCCAGCAGCCAAGCTAACTATGGCTACACCTTC.

The rearrangement links TRBV5-1 to TRBJ2-2; maybe TRBD1 (6 bases). Germline V gene sequence: CDR1 SGHRS, CDR2 YFSETQ. The V end lost 5 bases, the J end lost 8 bases, and 13 bases lay between the germline ends. The length of the CDR3 is 13 residues. The CDR3 sequence: CASRPGTSGELFF. The CDR3 nucleotides read TGCGCCAGCAGACCCGGGACATCGGGGGAGCTGTTTTTT.

This clone has a handful of counts. The J gene is TRBJ2-6, the V gene TRBV6-2 or TRBV6-3, with D possibly called TRBD1 or TRBD2 (5 bases each). Germline-derived CDR1 and CDR2 are MNHEY and SVGEGT. There are 17 residues in the CDR3. V gave up 5 bases and J gave up 0 bases, with 14 bases separating them. The CDR3 DNA follows: TGTGCCAGCAGTACCCGGGGACGAAACTCTGGGGCCAACGTCCTGACTTTC. Protein sequence: CASSTRGRNSGANVLTF.

This sequence joins TRBV5-1 and TRBJ1-2, with a weak D call TRBD1 (5 bases). CDR1 and CDR2 (germline): SGHRS, YFSETQ. The CDR3 extends over 15 amino acids. Deletions cut 2 bases from V and 7 bases from J, with 18 bases between. CDR3 region: CASSFNEPGRSGYTF. For the CDR3, the DNA is TGCGCCAGCAGCTTTAATGAGCCAGGGCGTTCTGGCTACACCTTC.